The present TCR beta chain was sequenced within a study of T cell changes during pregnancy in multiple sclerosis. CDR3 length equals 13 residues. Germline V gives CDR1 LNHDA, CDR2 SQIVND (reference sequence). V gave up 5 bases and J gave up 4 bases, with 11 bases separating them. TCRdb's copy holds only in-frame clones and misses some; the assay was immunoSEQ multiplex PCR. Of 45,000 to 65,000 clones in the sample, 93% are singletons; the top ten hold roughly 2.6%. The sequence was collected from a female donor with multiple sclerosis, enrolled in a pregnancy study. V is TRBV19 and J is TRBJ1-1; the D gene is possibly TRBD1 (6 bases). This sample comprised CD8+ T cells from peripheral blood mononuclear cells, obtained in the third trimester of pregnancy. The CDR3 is CASSPGVITEAFF. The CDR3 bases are TGTGCCAGTAGTCCAGGGGTGATCACTGAAGCTTTCTTT.